This T cell receptor (beta chain) comes out of a study of blood T cell repertoires in COVID-19. Study background: T cells, B-cell-depleted T cells, or PBMCs provided the cDNA or gDNA that served as material.

CDR3 size: 15 residues. Germline CDR1 is KGHSH and CDR2 is LQKENI. V dropped 3 bases and J dropped 5 bases, with 16 bases sitting between them. The data were produced by immunoSEQ multiplex PCR, yet TCRdb's version contains in-frame clones alone and is incomplete. Altogether under 300,000 clones are present, 70% to 90% being singletons, with the ten largest covering 2.1%. The specimen sequenced was peripheral blood. V is TRBV18 and J is TRBJ2-5, with D perhaps matching TRBD2 (6 bases). This TCR derives from a woman between 40 and 50 years old who had recovered from COVID-19. The DNA for the CDR3 is TGTGCCAGCTCACCCCCATCCCTAGCGACGGAGACCCAGTACTTC. Protein sequence: CASSPPSLATETQYF.